This T cell receptor (beta chain) originates from a study of blood T cells in healthy people across ages. Whole-study findings and limits: Diversity was higher, and naive CD4+ cells more numerous, in long-lived donors than in aged donors. Among T cells, TCR beta diversity per million cells dropped roughly linearly as age rose.

Of note for this clonotype: Its antigen is as yet unknown.

Total RNA, at least 6 micrograms per sample, was extracted from PBMCs. The V end was cut by 6 bases, the J end by 0 bases, with 13 bases between. The CDR3 has 14 amino acids. Germline V gene lookup returns CDR1 SQVTM and CDR2 ANQGSEA. The second PCR ran roughly 6 to 12 cycles with a sample-barcoded 5' primer and J-beta primers. Every individual sample yielded 2.5 million or more paired-end reads (each containing CDR3). In TCRdb, the 5' RACE reads were re-called with MiXCR into one record per CDR3 protein. The repertoire holds 1,800,000 or so distinct CDR3 sequences, 39% seen once, with approximately 22% in the top ten.

The TCR was taken from a human donor in good health. The rearrangement links TRBV29-1 to TRBJ2-3, with D maybe TRBD2 (6 bases). Sample: blood. CDR3 protein: CSVLGAGSTDTQYF. CDR3 sequence (DNA): TGCAGCGTCCTTGGGGCGGGGAGCACAGATACGCAGTATTTT.